These T cell receptor beta chains were read from a single sample in a study of blood T cell repertoires in COVID-19. Libraries were prepared by immunoSEQ multiplex PCR; TCRdb keeps only in-frame clonotypes and omits some of them. The sample yields under 300,000 clones, approximately 89% seen once. The sequencing sample was made of peripheral blood. Receptor source: a woman aged 40 to 49 who had recovered from COVID-19. The CDR3 runs from the conserved cysteine through the conserved F or W. The D gene is left open where the match is weak. Clone sizes are given selectively: once, few, many, or a class where the clone is expanded.

TRBV28,.,TRBD1,TRBJ1-2,CASSDNRGEGYGYTF,TGTGCCAGCAGCGATAACAGGGGCGAGGGATATGGCTACACCTTC
TRBV4-3,.,.,TRBJ1-1,CASSRIGINTEAFF,TGCGCCAGCAGCCGGATCGGGATTAACACTGAAGCTTTCTTT
TRBV6-5,.,.,TRBJ1-1,CASRPQWNTEAFF,TGTGCCAGCAGACCCCAGTGGAACACTGAAGCTTTCTTT
TRBV10-1,.,.,TRBJ2-3,CASRLFAPVVDTQYF,TGCGCCAGCCGACTTTTCGCGCCAGTGGTAGATACGCAGTATTTT
TRBV10-1,.,TRBD2,TRBJ2-3,CASSIGPGLSTDTQYF,TGCGCCAGCAGTATCGGGCCGGGACTAAGCACAGATACGCAGTATTTT
TRBV11-2,few,.,TRBJ1-3,CASSFLRGSRSGNTIYF,TGTGCCAGCAGCTTTTTAAGGGGTTCCCGCTCTGGAAACACCATATATTTT
TRBV7-2,once,.,TRBJ1-4,CASSPTKRQSGGNEKLFF,TGTGCCAGCAGTCCGACGAAGCGTCAATCCGGGGGGAATGAAAAACTGTTTTTT
TRBV11-3,.,TRBD2,TRBJ2-1,CASSLRSAGTSGRRNEQFF,TGTGCCAGCAGCTTAAGATCCGCGGGGACTAGCGGGAGGCGGAATGAGCAGTTCTTC
TRBV10-1,.,TRBD1,TRBJ2-2,CAGGGTGKTGELFF,TGCGCCGGCGGTGGGACAGGGAAGACCGGGGAGCTGTTTTTT
TRBV4-3,.,.,TRBJ2-1,CASSQGSSDNEQFF,TGCGCCAGCAGCCAAGGGTCGTCAGACAATGAGCAGTTCTTC
TRBV11-3,.,TRBD2,TRBJ2-4,CASGGRGNIQYF,TGTGCCAGCGGGGGGAGGGGAAACATTCAGTACTTC
TRBV27,.,.,TRBJ2-3,CASSFRGEGDTQYF,TGTGCCAGCAGTTTTCGGGGAGAGGGAGATACGCAGTATTTT
TRBV15,.,TRBD1,TRBJ1-4,CATSRDMGQPNEKLFF,TGTGCCACCAGCAGAGATATGGGACAGCCTAATGAAAAACTGTTTTTT
TRBV24-1,.,.,TRBJ1-2,CATSDPRKNPYGYTF,TGTGCCACCAGTGACCCGCGGAAAAATCCCTATGGCTACACCTTC
TRBV30,.,TRBD1,TRBJ2-2,CAWSPVGTGVATGELFF,TGTGCCTGGAGTCCGGTCGGGACAGGGGTGGCCACCGGGGAGCTGTTTTTT
TRBV28,.,.,TRBJ1-4,CASSPHYGQMNEKLFF,TGTGCCAGCAGTCCTCATTATGGACAGATGAATGAAAAACTGTTTTTT
TRBV10-1,.,TRBD2,TRBJ2-1,CASSDSAGVNEQFF,TGCGCCAGCAGTGATTCAGCGGGGGTCAATGAGCAGTTCTTC
TRBV7-3,once,TRBD1,TRBJ1-2,CASSYGQGGGYTF,TGTGCCAGCAGCTACGGACAGGGAGGTGGCTACACCTTC
TRBV19,.,.,TRBJ1-1,CASKMAGVTQAFF,TGTGCCAGTAAAATGGCGGGGGTGACTCAAGCTTTCTTT
TRBV7-2,.,TRBD1,TRBJ2-4,CASSSTHEGAPLYF,TGTGCCAGCAGCTCAACGCATGAGGGGGCCCCCCTCTACTTC
TRBV20-1,.,TRBD2,TRBJ2-3,CSASSGRGTDTQYF,TGCAGTGCAAGTAGCGGGAGAGGCACAGATACGCAGTATTTT
TRBV5-6,.,TRBD1,TRBJ1-1,CASSPGDRDMIGAFF,TGTGCCAGCAGCCCCGGGGACAGGGATATGATCGGAGCTTTCTTT
TRBV5-1,.,TRBD1,TRBJ1-6,CASSPWTGSNSPLHF,TGCGCCAGCAGCCCATGGACAGGCAGCAATTCACCCCTCCACTTT
TRBV24-1,.,TRBD2,TRBJ2-3,CATSAGLAGVRGTDTQYF,TGTGCCACCAGTGCAGGACTAGCGGGGGTGAGGGGCACAGATACGCAGTATTTT
TRBV12-3/TRBV12-4,.,.,TRBJ1-2,CASRGTFNYGYTF,TGTGCCAGCAGAGGGACATTTAACTATGGCTACACCTTC
TRBV6-5,.,.,TRBJ1-3,CASGRVSGNTIYF,TGTGCCAGCGGGAGGGTCTCTGGAAACACCATATATTTT
TRBV19,.,TRBD2,TRBJ2-3,CASSTFRGGTDTQYF,TGTGCCAGTAGTACATTTCGGGGGGGCACAGATACGCAGTATTTT